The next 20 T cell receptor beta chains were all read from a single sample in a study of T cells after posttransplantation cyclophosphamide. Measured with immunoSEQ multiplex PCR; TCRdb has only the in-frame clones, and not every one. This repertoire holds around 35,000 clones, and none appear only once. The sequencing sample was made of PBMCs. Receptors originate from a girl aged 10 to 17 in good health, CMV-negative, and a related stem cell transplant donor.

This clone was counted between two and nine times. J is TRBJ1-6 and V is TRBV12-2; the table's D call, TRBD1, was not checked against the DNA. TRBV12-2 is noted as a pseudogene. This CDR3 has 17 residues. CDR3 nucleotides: TGTGCAAGTCGCTTAGCGCCTAGGGGTATCCATAATTCACCCCTCCACTTT. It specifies CASRLAPRGIHNSPLHF.

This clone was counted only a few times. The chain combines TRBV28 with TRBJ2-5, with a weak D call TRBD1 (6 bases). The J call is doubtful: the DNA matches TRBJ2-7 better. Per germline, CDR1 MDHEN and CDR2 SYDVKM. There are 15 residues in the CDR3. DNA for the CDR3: TGTGCCAGCAGTTCTTCTGGAGCAGGGGTATACGAGCAGTACTTC. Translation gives CASSSSGAGVYEQYF.

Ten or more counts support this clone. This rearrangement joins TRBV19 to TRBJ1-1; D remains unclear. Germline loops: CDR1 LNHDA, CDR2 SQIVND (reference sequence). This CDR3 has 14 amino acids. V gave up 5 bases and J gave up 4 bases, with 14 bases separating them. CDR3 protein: CASSSGVAATEAFF. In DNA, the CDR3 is TGTGCCAGTAGTTCCGGGGTAGCGGCCACTGAAGCTTTCTTT.

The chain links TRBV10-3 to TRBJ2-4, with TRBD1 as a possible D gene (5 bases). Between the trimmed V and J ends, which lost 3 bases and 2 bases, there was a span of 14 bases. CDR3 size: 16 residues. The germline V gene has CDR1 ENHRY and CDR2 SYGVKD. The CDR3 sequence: CAISDVGQESKNIQYF. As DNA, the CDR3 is TGTGCCATCAGTGATGTGGGGCAGGAATCCAAAAACATTCAGTACTTC.

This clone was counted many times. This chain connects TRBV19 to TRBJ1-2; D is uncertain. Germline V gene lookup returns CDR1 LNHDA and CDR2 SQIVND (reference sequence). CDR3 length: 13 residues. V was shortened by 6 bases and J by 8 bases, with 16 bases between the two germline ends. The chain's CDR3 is CASSRTEGAGYTF. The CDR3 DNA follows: TGTGCCAGTAGCCGGACGGAGGGTGCCGGCTACACCTTC.

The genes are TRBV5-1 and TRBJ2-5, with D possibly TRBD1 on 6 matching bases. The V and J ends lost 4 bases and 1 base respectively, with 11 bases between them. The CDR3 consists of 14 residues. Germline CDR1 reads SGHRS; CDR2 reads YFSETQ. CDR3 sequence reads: CASSRGGRQETQYF. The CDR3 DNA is TGCGCCAGCAGCCGTGGGGGCCGCCAAGAGACCCAGTACTTC.

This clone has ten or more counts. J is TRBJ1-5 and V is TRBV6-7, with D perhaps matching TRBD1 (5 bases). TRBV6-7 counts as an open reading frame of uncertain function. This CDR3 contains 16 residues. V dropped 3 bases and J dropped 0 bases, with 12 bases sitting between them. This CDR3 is CASSYLTDLSNQPQHF. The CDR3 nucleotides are TGTGCCAGCAGTTATCTGACAGACCTTAGCAATCAGCCCCAGCATTTT.

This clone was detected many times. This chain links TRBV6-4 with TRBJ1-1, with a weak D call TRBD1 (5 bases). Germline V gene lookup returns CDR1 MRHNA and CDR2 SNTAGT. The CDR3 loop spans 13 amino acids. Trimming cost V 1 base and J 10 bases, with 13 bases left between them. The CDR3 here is CASSDFAGGVAFF. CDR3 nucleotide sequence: TGTGCCAGCAGTGACTTTGCGGGGGGGGTAGCTTTCTTT.

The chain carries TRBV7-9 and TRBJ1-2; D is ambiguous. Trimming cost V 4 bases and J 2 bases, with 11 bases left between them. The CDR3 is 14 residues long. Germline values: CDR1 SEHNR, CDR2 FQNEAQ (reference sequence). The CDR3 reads CASSSTGPNYGYTF. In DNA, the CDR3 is TGTGCCAGCAGCTCAACCGGTCCAAACTATGGCTACACCTTC.

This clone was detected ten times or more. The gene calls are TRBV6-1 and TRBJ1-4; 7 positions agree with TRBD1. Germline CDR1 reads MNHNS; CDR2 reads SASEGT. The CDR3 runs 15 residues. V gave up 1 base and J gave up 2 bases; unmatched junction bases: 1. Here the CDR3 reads CASSEVTGTNEKLFF. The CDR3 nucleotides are TGTGCCAGCAGTGAAGTGACAGGGACTAATGAAAAACTGTTTTTT.

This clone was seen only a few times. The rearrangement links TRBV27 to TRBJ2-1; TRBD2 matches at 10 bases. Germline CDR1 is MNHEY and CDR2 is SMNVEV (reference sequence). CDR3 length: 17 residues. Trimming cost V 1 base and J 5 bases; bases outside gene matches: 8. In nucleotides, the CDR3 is TGTGCCAGCAGTTTATTGCCCCTAGCGGGGGTCAACAATGAGCAGTTCTTC. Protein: CASSLLPLAGVNNEQFF.

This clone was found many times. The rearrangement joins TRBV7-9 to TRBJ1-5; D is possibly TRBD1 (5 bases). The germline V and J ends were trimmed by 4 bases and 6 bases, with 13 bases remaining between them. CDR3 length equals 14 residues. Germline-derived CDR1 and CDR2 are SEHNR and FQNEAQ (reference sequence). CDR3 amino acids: CASSSPGVSQPQHF. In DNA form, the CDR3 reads TGTGCCAGCAGCTCCCCGGGGGTCAGTCAGCCCCAGCATTTT.

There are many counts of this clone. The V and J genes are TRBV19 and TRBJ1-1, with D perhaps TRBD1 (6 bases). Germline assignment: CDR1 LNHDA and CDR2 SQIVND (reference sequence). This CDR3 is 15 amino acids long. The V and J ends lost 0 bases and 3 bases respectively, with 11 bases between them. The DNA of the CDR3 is TGTGCCAGTAGTATAGATACAGGGCGGTACACTGAAGCTTTCTTT. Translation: CASSIDTGRYTEAFF.

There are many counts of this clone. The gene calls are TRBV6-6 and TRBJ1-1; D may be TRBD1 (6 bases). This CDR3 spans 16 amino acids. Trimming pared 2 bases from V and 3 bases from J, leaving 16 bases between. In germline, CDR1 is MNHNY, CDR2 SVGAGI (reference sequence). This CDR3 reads CASSYRQVTGDTEAFF. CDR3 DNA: TGTGCCAGCAGTTACCGACAGGTAACGGGTGACACTGAAGCTTTCTTT.

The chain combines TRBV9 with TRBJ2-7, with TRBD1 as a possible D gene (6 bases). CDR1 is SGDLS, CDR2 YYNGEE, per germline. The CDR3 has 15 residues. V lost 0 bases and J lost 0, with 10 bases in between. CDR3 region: CASSVGPDSSYEQYF. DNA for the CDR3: TGTGCCAGCAGCGTAGGCCCGGACAGCTCCTACGAGCAGTACTTC.

This CDR3 reads CAISGGDSITDTQYF. Written as DNA, the CDR3 is TGTGCCATCAGTGGGGGGGACAGCATCACAGATACGCAGTATTTT. This chain uses TRBV10-3 with TRBJ2-3; weak D call: TRBD1 (7 bases). Trimming shortened V by 4 bases and J by 2 bases, and 13 bases separated the two germline ends. This CDR3 is 15 amino acids long. In germline, CDR1 is ENHRY, CDR2 SYGVKD.

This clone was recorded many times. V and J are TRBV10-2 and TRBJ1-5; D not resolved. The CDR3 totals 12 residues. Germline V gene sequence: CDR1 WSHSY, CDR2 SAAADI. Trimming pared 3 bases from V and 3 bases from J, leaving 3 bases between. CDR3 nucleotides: TGCGCCAGCAGTGACTACAATCAGCCCCAGCATTTT. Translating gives CASSDYNQPQHF.

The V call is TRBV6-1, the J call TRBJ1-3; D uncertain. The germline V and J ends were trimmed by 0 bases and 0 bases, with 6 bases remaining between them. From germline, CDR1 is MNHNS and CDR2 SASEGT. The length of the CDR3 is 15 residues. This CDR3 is CASSEAAISGNTIYF. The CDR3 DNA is TGTGCCAGCAGTGAAGCAGCGATCTCTGGAAACACCATATATTTT.

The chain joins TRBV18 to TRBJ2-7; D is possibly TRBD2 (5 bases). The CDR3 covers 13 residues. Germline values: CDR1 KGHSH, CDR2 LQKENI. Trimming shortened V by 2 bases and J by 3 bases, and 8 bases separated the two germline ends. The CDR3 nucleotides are TGTGCCAGCTCACCAGCGAGGGACTACGAGCAGTACTTC. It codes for CASSPARDYEQYF.

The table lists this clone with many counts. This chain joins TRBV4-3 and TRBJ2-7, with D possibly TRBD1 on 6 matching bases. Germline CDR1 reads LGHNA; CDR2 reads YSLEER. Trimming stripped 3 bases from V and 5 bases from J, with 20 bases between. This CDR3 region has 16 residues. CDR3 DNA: TGCGCCAGCAGCCATGAAGTTGGAGCCAGGGGCCACGAGCAGTACTTC. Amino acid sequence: CASSHEVGARGHEQYF.